A single sample gave rise to the 23 T cell receptor beta chains below, sequenced in a study of naive and memory T cell subsets. Two oligonucleotides, mixed equimolar, formed the beta constant-region primer covering TRBC1 and TRBC2. The ligated cDNA underwent four PCR rounds using SP2 and nested alpha and beta constant-region primers. One entry per CDR3 protein, called by TCRdb with MiXCR from the UMI-ligation and nested PCR reads. The sample contains roughly 130,000 distinct CDR3 sequences, around a third of which appear only once. The sample was central memory CD4+ T cells from blood. These receptors originate from a human donor in good health.

This clonotype was picked up a small number of times. For the CDR3, the DNA is TGTGCCAGCAGCGGCCGAATGGGACTAGCGGGAGAGACGTTCGCCGAGACCCAGTACTTC. Its translation: CASSGRMGLAGETFAETQYF. This sequence joins TRBV25-1 and TRBJ2-5; the match to TRBD2 covers 14 bases. CDR1 and CDR2 (germline): MGHDK, SYGVNS. V dropped 6 bases and J dropped 5; count of bases not matched to a gene: 20. This CDR3 is 20 amino acids long.

V is TRBV4-1 and J is TRBJ1-2; TRBD1 might be the D (6 bases). Germline V gene data show CDR1 as MGHRA and CDR2 as YSYEKL. The V end was cut by 6 bases, the J end by 4 bases, with 18 bases between. CDR3 size: 15 residues. The CDR3 loop reads CASRPTTTGSYGYTF. CDR3 DNA: TGCGCCAGCAGACCTACTACTACAGGGTCCTATGGCTACACCTTC.

This clonotype was detected only a few times. The rearrangement links TRBV11-2 to TRBJ2-3; 9 nucleotides align to TRBD2. This CDR3 is 16 amino acids long. J was trimmed by 5 bases and V by 0 bases; bases with no gene match: 6. In germline, CDR1 is SGHAT, CDR2 FQNNGV. CDR3 DNA sequence: TGTGCCAGCAGCTTAGATACGGCTAGCGGGAAAGATACGCAGTATTTT. Translated: CASSLDTASGKDTQYF.

The genes are TRBV20-1 and TRBJ2-2; a possible D gene is TRBD2 (6 bases). Per the germline V gene, CDR1 is DFQATT and CDR2 is SNEGSKA (reference sequence). The CDR3 is 18 residues long. The V and J ends lost 0 bases and 0 bases respectively, with 17 bases between them. CDR3 sequence reads: CSARDLRRGTTNTGELFF. CDR3 DNA sequence: TGCAGTGCTAGAGATCTCAGGAGGGGCACTACGAACACCGGGGAGCTGTTTTTT.

This clonotype was detected many times. This chain joins TRBV11-2 and TRBJ1-6; D remains unclear. Trimming removed 2 bases at V and 8 bases at J, with 16 bases between. The CDR3 sequence is 16 residues long. Germline V gene sequence: CDR1 SGHAT, CDR2 FQNNGV. CDR3 loop: CASSLILRPAHSPLHF. Written as DNA, the CDR3 is TGTGCCAGCAGCTTAATTTTGCGACCTGCTCATTCACCCCTCCACTTT.

This sequence joins TRBV20-1 and TRBJ2-1; D is unresolved. The germline V gene has CDR1 DFQATT and CDR2 SNEGSKA (reference sequence). This CDR3 spans 15 amino acids. Deletions cut 3 bases from V and 0 bases from J, with 12 bases between. Here the CDR3 reads CSARYRSASYNEQFF. CDR3 bases: TGCAGTGCTAGGTACCGGTCTGCCTCCTACAATGAGCAGTTCTTC.

This clonotype was seen a handful of times. The V gene is TRBV2, the J gene TRBJ2-2, with 10 bases that match TRBD1. The junction had 3 bases not matched to a gene; V was cut back by 7 bases and J by 4 bases. Germline V gene lookup returns CDR1 SNHLY and CDR2 FYNNEI. This CDR3 comprises 14 residues. CDR3: CASKRDRGTGELFF. DNA of the CDR3: TGTGCCAGCAAGCGGGACAGGGGCACCGGGGAGCTGTTTTTT.

V gene TRBV19 combines with J gene TRBJ1-5; a possible D gene is TRBD1 (5 bases). V shed 3 bases and J shed 4 bases, with 19 bases lying between them. Germline V gene data show CDR1 as LNHDA and CDR2 as SQIVND (reference sequence). CDR3 size: 17 residues. The CDR3: CASSIVGQGKRNQPQHF. CDR3 bases: TGTGCCAGTAGTATTGTAGGGCAGGGAAAGCGAAATCAGCCCCAGCATTTT.

This clonotype was seen a handful of times. This chain links TRBV6-1 with TRBJ2-7; the match to TRBD2 covers 9 bases. Germline assignment: CDR1 MNHNS and CDR2 SASEGT. The trim removed 8 bases at V and 6 bases at J, leaving 11 bases unmatched. The CDR3 runs 14 residues. CDR3 sequence: CASWSRLAGSEQYF. The CDR3 DNA reads TGTGCCAGCTGGTCACGGCTAGCGGGATCCGAGCAGTACTTC.

In its sample, this clonotype was seen a few times. The rearrangement links TRBV18 to TRBJ1-2, with D unresolved. Germline lookup yields CDR1 KGHSH and CDR2 LQKENI. The CDR3 contains 11 residues. Trimming removed 2 bases from V and 7 bases from J, with 5 bases in between. CDR3: CASSPGSGYTF. DNA for the CDR3: TGTGCCAGCTCACCAGGGAGTGGCTACACCTTC.

This clonotype was counted a few times. The rearrangement uses TRBV27 and TRBJ1-1; perhaps TRBD1 as D (5 bases). The CDR3 sequence is 14 residues long. V was trimmed by 5 bases and J by 3 bases, leaving 13 bases between them. CDR1 and CDR2 (germline): MNHEY, SMNVEV (reference sequence). CDR3 in DNA: TGTGCCAGCAGTCATGGGGGGGGATACACTGAAGCTTTCTTT. It specifies CASSHGGGYTEAFF.

This clonotype has a handful of counts. This chain connects TRBV5-1 to TRBJ2-2; D gene ambiguous. V was trimmed by 1 base and J by 0 bases, leaving 7 bases between them. The germline V gene has CDR1 SGHRS and CDR2 YFSETQ. The CDR3 loop spans 15 amino acids. Here the CDR3 reads CASSLMTTNTGELFF. In DNA form, the CDR3 reads TGCGCCAGCAGCTTGATGACAACGAACACCGGGGAGCTGTTTTTT.

This chain joins TRBV7-6 and TRBJ2-3; no clear D gene. The CDR3 runs to 13 residues. Germline V gene data show CDR1 as SGHVS and CDR2 as FNYEAQ. The V end lost 5 bases, the J end lost 5 bases, and 11 bases lay between the germline ends. In nucleotides, the CDR3 is TGTGCCAGCAGCGGGCGACAACTAGATACGCAGTATTTT. Protein sequence: CASSGRQLDTQYF.

The genes are TRBV3-1 and TRBJ1-6; 8 nucleotides align to TRBD1. This CDR3 region has 16 residues. Germline V lookup: CDR1 LGHDT, CDR2 YNNKEL (reference sequence). V lost 5 bases to trimming and J lost 5 bases; unmatched junction nucleotides: 8. The CDR3 sequence: CASSVTGTGNNSPLHF. The DNA for the CDR3 is TGTGCCAGCAGCGTTACCGGGACAGGAAATAATTCACCCCTCCACTTT.

This clonotype turned up a few times. The CDR3 spells CASSPMSHSYEQYF. The CDR3 coding sequence is TGTGCCAGCAGCCCGATGTCCCACTCCTACGAGCAGTACTTC. This chain links TRBV9 with TRBJ2-7; no reliable D call. Trimming took off 4 bases at V and 0 bases at J, with 11 bases between the two ends. The CDR3 is 14 residues long. The germline V gene encodes CDR1 SGDLS and CDR2 YYNGEE.

This clonotype was counted many times. V is TRBV18 and J is TRBJ2-5; 10 nucleotides align to TRBD2. Germline CDR1 and CDR2: KGHSH and LQKENI. The V and J ends lost 3 bases and 1 base, in that order; junction bases with no gene match: 5. The CDR3 spans 16 residues. CDR3 sequence: CASSPIAGGTQETQYF. As DNA, the CDR3 is TGTGCCAGCTCACCTATAGCGGGAGGCACCCAAGAGACCCAGTACTTC.

The genes are TRBV5-1 and TRBJ2-3; the match to TRBD2 covers 7 bases. Germline-derived CDR1 and CDR2 are SGHRS and YFSETQ. The CDR3 contains 18 residues. Trimming at V came to 0 bases and at J to 3 bases, leaving 13 bases not matched to a gene. In DNA form, the CDR3 reads TGCGCCAGCAGCTTGGAGGGGATCCGGGCGGGAGTGACAGATACGCAGTATTTT. Its protein product is CASSLEGIRAGVTDTQYF.

This chain links TRBV29-1 with TRBJ2-1, with 8 nucleotides matching TRBD1. Germline loops: CDR1 SQVTM, CDR2 ANQGSEA. The CDR3 covers 14 residues. V lost 5 bases and J lost 6; bases outside the gene matches: 9. Here the CDR3 reads CSVYPTGAGNEQFF. CDR3 nucleotides: TGCAGCGTTTACCCGACAGGGGCAGGCAATGAGCAGTTCTTC.

This clonotype was detected ten times or more. The rearrangement joins TRBV29-1 to TRBJ2-7; D is perhaps TRBD1 (7 bases). The length of the CDR3 is 15 residues. V lost 1 base, J lost 1 base, and 14 bases lay in between. The germline CDR1 and CDR2 sequences are SQVTM and ANQGSEA. The CDR3 DNA reads as TGCAGCGTTGAAGGTGCGGGACAGAGATCCTACGAGCAGTACTTC. The encoded protein is CSVEGAGQRSYEQYF.

This chain uses TRBV19 with TRBJ2-5, with D tentatively TRBD2 (7 bases). Germline V lookup: CDR1 LNHDA, CDR2 SQIVND (reference sequence). This CDR3 has 16 amino acids. Trimming took off 0 bases at V and 1 base at J, with 12 bases between the two ends. In DNA form, the CDR3 reads TGTGCCAGTAGTATAGATGGGCGGGGGCCCCAAGAGACCCAGTACTTC. Its protein is CASSIDGRGPQETQYF.

The chain has TRBV27 and TRBJ2-3; 11 bases fit TRBD2. Trimming cost V 6 bases and J 0 bases; bases outside gene matches: 14. In germline, CDR1 is MNHEY, CDR2 SMNVEV (reference sequence). The CDR3 loop spans 19 amino acids. CDR3 nucleotides: TGTGCCAGCAGCCTAGGCATAGGACTAGCGGGCGCTAGCACAGATACGCAGTATTTT. This codes for CASSLGIGLAGASTDTQYF.

This clonotype was detected ten times or more. The V and J genes are TRBV30 and TRBJ1-1, with D unclear. CDR1 and CDR2 (germline): GTSNPN, SVGIG (reference sequence). The CDR3 is 14 amino acids. Trimming removed 0 bases from V and 2 bases from J, with 10 bases in between. Written as DNA, the CDR3 is TGTGCCTGGAGTGTACTGGAGGTTAACACTGAAGCTTTCTTT. Its protein is CAWSVLEVNTEAFF. The whole variable domain, filled in from reference TRBV30 and TRBJ1-1, reads SQTIHQWPATLVQPVGSPLSLECTVEGTSNPNLYWYRQAAGRGLQLLFYSVGIGQISSEVPQNLSASRPQDRQFILSSKKLLLSDSGFYLCAWSVLEVNTEAFFGQGTRLTVV.

This clonotype was recorded a few times. This rearrangement joins TRBV7-3 to TRBJ2-2; D call uncertain. Per the germline V gene, CDR1 is SGHTA and CDR2 is FQGTGA. Trimming removed 1 base from V and 0 bases from J, with 12 bases in between. The CDR3 has 17 amino acids. As DNA, the CDR3 is TGTGCCAGCAGCTTAAGGCCTGGAAAAACGAACACCGGGGAGCTGTTTTTT. This translates into CASSLRPGKTNTGELFF.